The following is a T cell receptor (beta chain) sequence with its context. This sample was included in a study of blood T cell repertoires in COVID-19. About the research overall: Acute and convalescent COVID-19 specimens originated in the United States, Italy and Spain. PBMCs, B-cell-depleted T cells, or T cells were the source of the cDNA or gDNA that made up the material.

CDR3 length equals 12 residues. Germline V gene data show CDR1 as KGHSH and CDR2 as LQKENI. The V end lost 2 bases, the J end lost 6 bases, and 8 bases lay between the germline ends. Profiled with immunoSEQ multiplex PCR; TCRdb holds only in-frame clones, not every one. The sample contains some 77,000 clones, roughly nine tenths of which appear only once. The clonotype originates from a man between 25 and 39 years old with acute or convalescent COVID-19. This chain links TRBV18 with TRBJ2-7; a possible D gene is TRBD2 (5 bases). Sequenced material: peripheral blood. CDR3 amino acids: CASSPRAGEQYF. The CDR3 DNA reads as TGTGCCAGCTCACCAAGGGCGGGCGAGCAGTACTTC.